This TCR beta chain was obtained from a study of blood T cell repertoires in COVID-19. Looking at the study overall: COVID-19 samples, acute and convalescent, were from the United States, Italy and Spain. PBMCs, B-cell-depleted T cells, or T cells provided the cDNA or gDNA that made up the material.

The CDR3 consists of 17 residues. V lost 5 bases to trimming and J lost 0 bases; unmatched junction nucleotides: 10. Germline-derived CDR1 and CDR2 are MNHNY and SVGAGI (reference sequence). As handled by the study authors: Cell counts per sample came from amplifying reference gene primers. Some clones are missing from TCRdb's copy, which holds only in-frame ones; the method was immunoSEQ multiplex PCR. For V, J and clone size, that table is used; D and trimming come from the DNA. Of roughly 200,000 clones listed, around 81% are singletons. The TCR sequence derives from a woman between 65 and 79 years old with acute or convalescent COVID-19. The specimen sequenced was peripheral blood. J is TRBJ2-4 and V is TRBV6-6, with 7 bases identical to TRBD2. The CDR3 protein is CASSPTGGRGAKNIQYF. Written as DNA, the CDR3 is TGTGCCAGCAGTCCTACGGGGGGTCGGGGAGCCAAAAACATTCAGTACTTC.